This T cell receptor beta chain is from a study of molecular identifiers for immune sequencing clone quantification. Previously described methods with listed TCR primers produced the bulk TCR libraries. MiXCR, applied by TCRdb to the PCR reads, yields one record per CDR3 protein. The profile shows around 94,000 distinct CDR3 sequences, 30% to 45% of them singletons. Naive CD8 library inputs spanned roughly 18,000 to 1,000,000 sorted cells and 10%, 30% or 50% RNA. In this sample, this clonotype turned up many times. CDR3 size: 14 residues. The germline gives CDR1 LNHDA, CDR2 SQIVND (reference sequence). Trimming removed 5 bases from V and 6 bases from J, with 13 bases in between.

The TCR sequence derives from a human donor in good health. Some libraries in this study had Jurkat cell RNA spiked in. The sample was naive CD8+ T cells from blood, with Jurkat cell RNA spiked in. Subset in this sample: FACS-sorted CD8+CD4-CCR7+CD45RA+ naive T cells. The J gene is TRBJ1-4, the V gene TRBV19; D may be TRBD1 (6 bases). The CDR3 DNA reads as TGTGCCAGTAGTCCATACAGGGTGGATGAAAAACTGTTTTTT. This translates into CASSPYRVDEKLFF.